The 4 T cell receptor beta chains in this list originate from one sample, sequenced in a study of long-term antiretroviral therapy in people with HIV. Version v3.0 of the immunoSEQ assay ran at survey level. This table comes from immunoSEQ multiplex PCR, and its TCRdb copy is limited to in-frame clones, with some not included. This table has tens of thousands of clones, almost 90% appearing once. The starting material was unsorted PBMCs, obtained less than 4.7 years after starting antiretroviral therapy. These receptors all come from a man aged 30 to 39 with HIV.

The chain recombines TRBV7-9 with TRBJ1-2; D may be TRBD1 (6 bases). The V gene's germline CDR1 is SEHNR and CDR2 FQNEAQ (reference sequence). The V end lost 3 bases, the J end lost 3 bases, and 17 bases lay between the germline ends. CDR3 length: 16 amino acids. The CDR3 region is CASSLVAGVFDYGYTF. The CDR3 DNA sequence: TGTGCCAGCAGCTTGGTAGCAGGGGTCTTCGACTATGGCTACACCTTC.

The genes are TRBV5-8 and TRBJ2-7, with TRBD1 matching 8 bases. The CDR3 extends over 15 amino acids. J lost 0 bases, V lost 2 bases, and 4 bases had no gene match. Looked up from germline, CDR1 is SGHTS and CDR2 is YDEGEE. CDR3 in amino acids: CASSLMGQVSYEQYF. The CDR3 DNA is TGTGCCAGCAGCTTAATGGGACAGGTCTCCTACGAGCAGTACTTC.

This clone was counted only a few times. The chain's CDR3 is CASSLRVGFSYEQYF. The CDR3 nucleotides read TGCGCCAGCAGCTTGAGGGTGGGGTTCTCCTACGAGCAGTACTTC. This rearrangement joins TRBV5-1 to TRBJ2-7, with D uncertain. The CDR3 consists of 15 residues. Germline CDR1 SGHRS, CDR2 YFSETQ. The germline V and J ends were trimmed by 1 base and 0 bases, with 11 bases remaining between them.

The V call is TRBV7-3, the J call TRBJ2-1; TRBD1 might be the D (6 bases). This CDR3 comprises 13 residues. V lost 2 bases to trimming and J lost 6 bases, with 8 bases between them. Per the germline V gene, CDR1 is SGHTA and CDR2 is FQGTGA. The CDR3 sequence: CASSLEQGNEQFF. DNA of the CDR3: TGTGCCAGCAGCTTAGAACAGGGCAATGAGCAGTTCTTC.